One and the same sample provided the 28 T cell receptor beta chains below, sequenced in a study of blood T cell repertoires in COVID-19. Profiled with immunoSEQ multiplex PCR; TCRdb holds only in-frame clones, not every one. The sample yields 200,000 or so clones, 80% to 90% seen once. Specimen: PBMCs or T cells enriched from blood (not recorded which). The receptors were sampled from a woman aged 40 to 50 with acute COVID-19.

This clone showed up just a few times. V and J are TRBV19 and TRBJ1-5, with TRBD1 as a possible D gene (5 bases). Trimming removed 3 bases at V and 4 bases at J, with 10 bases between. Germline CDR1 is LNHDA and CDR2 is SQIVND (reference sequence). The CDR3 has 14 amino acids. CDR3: CASSILQENQPQHF. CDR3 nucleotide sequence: TGTGCCAGTAGTATCCTACAGGAGAATCAGCCCCAGCATTTT. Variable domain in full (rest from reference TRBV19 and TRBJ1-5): DGGITQSPKYLFRKEGQNVTLSCEQNLNHDAMYWYRQDPGQGLRLIYYSQIVNDFQKGDIAEGYSVSREKKESFPLTVTSAQKNPTAFYLCASSILQENQPQHFGDGTRLSIL.

This CDR3 is CASSPKDRYYNEQFF. The CDR3 DNA reads TGTGCCAGCAGCCCAAAGGACAGGTACTACAATGAGCAGTTCTTC. The rearrangement joins TRBV5-6 to TRBJ2-1; TRBD1 agrees at 7 bases. The V gene end was trimmed by 4 bases and the J gene end by 3 bases; junction bases not matched to a gene: 7. The CDR3 runs 15 residues. Germline V gene data show CDR1 as SGHDT and CDR2 as YYEEEE.

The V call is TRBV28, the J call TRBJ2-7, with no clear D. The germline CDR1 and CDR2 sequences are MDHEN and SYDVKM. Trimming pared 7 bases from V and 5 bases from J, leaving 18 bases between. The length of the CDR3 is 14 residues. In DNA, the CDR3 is TGTGCCAGCACCCTGGCCCGAGGCAGCGACGAGCAGTACTTC. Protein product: CASTLARGSDEQYF.

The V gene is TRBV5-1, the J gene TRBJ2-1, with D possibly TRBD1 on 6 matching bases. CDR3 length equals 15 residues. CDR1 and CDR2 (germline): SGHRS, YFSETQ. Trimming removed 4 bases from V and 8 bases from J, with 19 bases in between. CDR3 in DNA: TGCGCCAGCAGCCTTTCAACAGGGAGATGGGATGAGCAGTTCTTC. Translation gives CASSLSTGRWDEQFF.

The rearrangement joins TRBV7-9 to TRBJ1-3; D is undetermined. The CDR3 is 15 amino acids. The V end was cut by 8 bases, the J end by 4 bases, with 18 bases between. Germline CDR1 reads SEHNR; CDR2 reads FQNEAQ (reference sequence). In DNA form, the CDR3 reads TGTGCCAGCGTTATTCCGGGGAGCTCCGGAAACACCATATATTTT. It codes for CASVIPGSSGNTIYF.

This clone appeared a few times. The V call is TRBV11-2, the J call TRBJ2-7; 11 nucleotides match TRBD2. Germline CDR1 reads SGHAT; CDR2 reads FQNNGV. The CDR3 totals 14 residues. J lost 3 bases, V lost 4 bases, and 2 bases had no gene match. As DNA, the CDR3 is TGTGCCAGCAGCTACACTAGCGGGAGCTACGAGCAGTACTTC. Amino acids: CASSYTSGSYEQYF.

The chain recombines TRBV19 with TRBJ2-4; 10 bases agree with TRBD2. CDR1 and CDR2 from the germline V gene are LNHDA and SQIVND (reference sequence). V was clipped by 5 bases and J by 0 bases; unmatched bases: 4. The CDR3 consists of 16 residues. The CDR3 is CASSVSGRLAKNIQYF. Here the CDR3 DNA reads TGTGCCAGTAGTGTTAGCGGGAGGTTAGCCAAAAACATTCAGTACTTC.

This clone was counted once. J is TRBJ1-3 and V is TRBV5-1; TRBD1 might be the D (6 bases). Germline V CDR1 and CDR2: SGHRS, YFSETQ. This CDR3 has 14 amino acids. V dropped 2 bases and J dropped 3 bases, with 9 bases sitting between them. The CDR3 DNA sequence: TGCGCCAGCAGCTTTGAGGGGGATGGAAACACCATATATTTT. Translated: CASSFEGDGNTIYF.

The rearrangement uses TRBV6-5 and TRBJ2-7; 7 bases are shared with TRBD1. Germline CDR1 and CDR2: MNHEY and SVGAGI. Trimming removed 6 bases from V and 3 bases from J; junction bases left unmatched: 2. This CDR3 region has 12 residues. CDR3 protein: CASRRQGYEQYF. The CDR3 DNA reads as TGTGCCAGCAGACGACAGGGCTACGAGCAGTACTTC.

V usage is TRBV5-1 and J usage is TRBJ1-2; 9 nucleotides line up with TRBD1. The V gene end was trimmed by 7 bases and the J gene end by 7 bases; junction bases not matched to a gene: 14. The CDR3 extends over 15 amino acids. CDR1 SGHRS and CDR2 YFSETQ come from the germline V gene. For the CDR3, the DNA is TGCGCCAGCGGCCCGGGACAGGGAAGGAGCGGTGGCTACACCTTC. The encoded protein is CASGPGQGRSGGYTF.

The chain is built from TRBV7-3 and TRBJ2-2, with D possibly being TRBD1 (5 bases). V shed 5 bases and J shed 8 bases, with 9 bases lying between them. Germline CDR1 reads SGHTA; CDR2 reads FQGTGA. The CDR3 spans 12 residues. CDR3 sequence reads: CASSQRTGELFF. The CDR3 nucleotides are TGTGCCAGCAGCCAGAGGACAGGGGAGCTGTTTTTT.

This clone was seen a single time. The CDR3 region is CASSYSGVSGANVLTF. As DNA, the CDR3 is TGTGCCAGCAGTTACTCCGGGGTCTCTGGGGCCAACGTCCTGACTTTC. J is TRBJ2-6 and V is TRBV6-5, with TRBD2 as a possible D gene (5 bases). CDR3 length equals 16 residues. V gave up 0 bases and J gave up 0 bases, with 6 bases separating them. Germline-derived CDR1 and CDR2 are MNHEY and SVGAGI.

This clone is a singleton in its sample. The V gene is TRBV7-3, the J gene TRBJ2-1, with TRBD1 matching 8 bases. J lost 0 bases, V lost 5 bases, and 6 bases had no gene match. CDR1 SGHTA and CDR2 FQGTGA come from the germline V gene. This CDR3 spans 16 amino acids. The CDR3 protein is CASSIGTGSSYNEQFF. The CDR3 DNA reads TGTGCCAGCAGCATCGGGACAGGAAGCTCCTACAATGAGCAGTTCTTC.

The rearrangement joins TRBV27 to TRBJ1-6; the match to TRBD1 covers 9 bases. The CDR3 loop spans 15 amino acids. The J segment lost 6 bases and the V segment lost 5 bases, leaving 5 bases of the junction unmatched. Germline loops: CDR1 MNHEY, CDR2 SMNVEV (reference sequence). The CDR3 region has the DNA TGTGCCAGCAGTAATGGGACAGGGTTTAATTCACCCCTCCACTTT. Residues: CASSNGTGFNSPLHF.

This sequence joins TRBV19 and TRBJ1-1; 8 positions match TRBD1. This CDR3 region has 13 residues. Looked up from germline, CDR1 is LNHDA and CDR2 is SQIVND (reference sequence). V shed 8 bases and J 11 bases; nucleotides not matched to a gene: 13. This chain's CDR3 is CASSGYWTGRAFF. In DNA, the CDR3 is TGTGCCAGTTCTGGCTACTGGACAGGGAGGGCTTTCTTT.

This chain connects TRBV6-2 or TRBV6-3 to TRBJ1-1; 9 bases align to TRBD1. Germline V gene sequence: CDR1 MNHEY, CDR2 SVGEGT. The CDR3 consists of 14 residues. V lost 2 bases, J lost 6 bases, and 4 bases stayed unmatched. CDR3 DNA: TGTGCCAGCAGTTACGATAGGACAGGGGCTGAAGCTTTCTTT. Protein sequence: CASSYDRTGAEAFF.

The CDR3 loop is CASATGQAYEQYF. The CDR3 DNA follows: TGTGCCTCCGCGACAGGGCAGGCCTACGAGCAGTACTTC. This chain uses TRBV6-6 with TRBJ2-7; 7 bases map to TRBD1. The trim removed 11 bases at V and 2 bases at J, leaving 9 bases unmatched. Germline V CDR1 and CDR2: MNHNY, SVGAGI (reference sequence). This CDR3 comprises 13 residues.

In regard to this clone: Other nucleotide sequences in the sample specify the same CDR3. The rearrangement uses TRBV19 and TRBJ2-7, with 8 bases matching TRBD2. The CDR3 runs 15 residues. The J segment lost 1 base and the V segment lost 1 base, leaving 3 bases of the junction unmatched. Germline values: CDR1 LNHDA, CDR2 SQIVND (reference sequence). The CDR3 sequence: CASSIGAGGSYEQYF. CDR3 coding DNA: TGTGCCAGTAGTATAGGTGCGGGAGGTTCCTACGAGCAGTACTTC.

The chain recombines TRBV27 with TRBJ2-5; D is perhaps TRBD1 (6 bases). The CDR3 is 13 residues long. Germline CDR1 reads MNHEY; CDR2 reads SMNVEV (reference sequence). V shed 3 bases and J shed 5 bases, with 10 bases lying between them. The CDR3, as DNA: TGTGCCAGCAGTTTTCTGAGGGGGGAGACCCAGTACTTC. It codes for CASSFLRGETQYF.

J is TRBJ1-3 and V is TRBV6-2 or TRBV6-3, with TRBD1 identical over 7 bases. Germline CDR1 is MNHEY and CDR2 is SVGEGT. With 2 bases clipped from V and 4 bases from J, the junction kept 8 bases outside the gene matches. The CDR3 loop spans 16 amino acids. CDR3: CASSYGTAYLGNTIYF. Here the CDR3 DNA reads TGTGCCAGCAGTTACGGGACAGCTTACCTGGGAAACACCATATATTTT.

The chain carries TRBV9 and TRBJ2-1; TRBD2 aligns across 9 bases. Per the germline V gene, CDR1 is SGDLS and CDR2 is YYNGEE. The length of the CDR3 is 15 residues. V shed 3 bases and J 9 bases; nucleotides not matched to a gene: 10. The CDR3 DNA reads TGTGCCAGCAGCGCCTTACGCGGGAGGGCCGGTGAGCAGTTCTTC. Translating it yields CASSALRGRAGEQFF.

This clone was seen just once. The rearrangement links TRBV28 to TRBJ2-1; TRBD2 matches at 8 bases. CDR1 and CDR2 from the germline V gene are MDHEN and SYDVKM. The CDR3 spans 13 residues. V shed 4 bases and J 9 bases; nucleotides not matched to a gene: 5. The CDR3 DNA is TGTGCCAGCAGTTCCGGGGGGGTGGCTGAGCAGTTCTTC. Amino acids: CASSSGGVAEQFF.

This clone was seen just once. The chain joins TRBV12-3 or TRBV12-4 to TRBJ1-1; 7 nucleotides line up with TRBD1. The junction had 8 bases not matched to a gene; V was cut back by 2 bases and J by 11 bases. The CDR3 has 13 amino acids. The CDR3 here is CASSLHGQVGAFF. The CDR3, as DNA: TGTGCCAGCAGTTTACACGGACAGGTGGGGGCTTTCTTT.

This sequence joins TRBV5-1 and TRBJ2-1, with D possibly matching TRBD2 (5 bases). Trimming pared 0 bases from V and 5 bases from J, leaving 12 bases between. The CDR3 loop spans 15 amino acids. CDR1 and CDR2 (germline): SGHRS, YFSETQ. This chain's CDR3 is CASSLAPRENNEQFF. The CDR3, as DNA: TGCGCCAGCAGCTTGGCTCCTAGGGAGAACAATGAGCAGTTCTTC.

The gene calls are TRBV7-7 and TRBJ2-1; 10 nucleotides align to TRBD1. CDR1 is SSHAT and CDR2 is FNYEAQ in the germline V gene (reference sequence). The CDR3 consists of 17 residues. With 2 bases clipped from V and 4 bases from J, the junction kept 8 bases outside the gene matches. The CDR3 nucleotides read TGTGCCAGCAGCTTATACCCTTGGACAGGGGGTTACAATGAGCAGTTCTTC. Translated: CASSLYPWTGGYNEQFF.

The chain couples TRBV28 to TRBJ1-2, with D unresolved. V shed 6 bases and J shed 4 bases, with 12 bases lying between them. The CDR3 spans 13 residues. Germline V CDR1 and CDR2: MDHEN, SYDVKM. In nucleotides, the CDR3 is TGTGCCAGCAGCCCCAGTGGAGTCTATGGCTACACCTTC. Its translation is CASSPSGVYGYTF.

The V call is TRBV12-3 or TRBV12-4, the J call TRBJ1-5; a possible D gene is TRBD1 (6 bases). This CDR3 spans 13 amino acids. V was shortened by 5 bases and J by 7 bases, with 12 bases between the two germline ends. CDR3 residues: CASSPTGFQPQHF. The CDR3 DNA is TGTGCCAGCAGTCCGACAGGTTTCCAGCCCCAGCATTTT.

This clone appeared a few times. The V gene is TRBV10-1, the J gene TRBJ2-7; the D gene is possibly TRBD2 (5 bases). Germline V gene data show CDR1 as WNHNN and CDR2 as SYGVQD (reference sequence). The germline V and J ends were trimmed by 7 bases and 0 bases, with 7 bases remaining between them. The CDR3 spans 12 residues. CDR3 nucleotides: TGCGCCAGCAAACGGGACTCCTACGAGCAGTACTTC. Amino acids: CASKRDSYEQYF.